This T cell receptor beta chain originates from a study of cytomegalovirus exposure and HLA in healthy donors. Turning to the study itself: Early on, a data release was issued that held about 85 million unique TCRs from HLA-typed donors.

With regard to this clone: As yet, its antigen is unknown.

This CDR3 contains 13 residues. The germline CDR1 and CDR2 sequences are LGHNT and FRNRAP. V was trimmed by 6 bases and J by 1 base, leaving 10 bases between them. Study results and caveats: A later analysis revealed that TCR association rates differed between HLA loci, peaking at DRB1 and bottoming out at HLA-C. There were some V segments, including TRBV6-2 and TRBV6-3, excluded as indistinguishable.

Researchers ran the PCR with 60 Vbeta and 13 Jbeta primers. The protocol was immunoSEQ multiplex PCR, while the TCRdb copy is restricted to in-frame clones and leaves out a portion. Among about 92,000 clones, about 83% were seen once, and the ten largest hold 4.5% to 7%. This clonotype was sampled from a woman between 18 and 29 years old in good health and CMV-seropositive. The chain links TRBV12-5 to TRBJ2-7; perhaps TRBD2 as D (5 bases). Sequences were obtained from PBMCs. Here the CDR3 reads CASGPTRSYEQYF. CDR3 sequence (DNA): TGTGCTAGTGGGCCCACTAGATCCTACGAGCAGTACTTC.